This T cell receptor beta chain was sequenced for a study of long-term antiretroviral therapy in people with HIV. On the study more broadly: Collection dates of the earliest samples fall about a decade before the 2015 immediate-ART recommendation.

In regard to this clone: Its antigen is unidentified.

Study results and limitations: Across all time points, the repertoire was dominated by clones that expanded before ART. Versus controls, repertoires in people with HIV had narrower CDR3 length ranges.

Survey-level immunoSEQ v3.0 assays were run. Produced via immunoSEQ multiplex PCR; TCRdb's table is partial and in-frame only. The sample yields approximately 20,000 clones, 70% to 85% seen once. Trimming removed 8 bases at V and 0 bases at J, with 10 bases between. The CDR3 is made up of 14 amino acids. Germline-derived CDR1 and CDR2 are LNHDA and SQIVND (reference sequence). The source is a man between 18 and 29 years old with HIV. Sequencing used unsorted PBMCs, obtained 0.5 years after starting antiretroviral therapy. The V and J genes are TRBV19 and TRBJ2-2; D not resolved. For the CDR3, the DNA is TGTGCCAGTTCAGGAACAGCGAACACCGGGGAGCTGTTTTTT. Its protein is CASSGTANTGELFF.